These 18 T cell receptor beta chains came from one sample sequenced in a study of immune cell composition in non-small cell lung cancer. Clones were sequenced by immunoSEQ multiplex PCR, and TCRdb holds only the in-frame ones, with some missing. The data show roughly 4,500 clones, approximately 83% seen once. Sequencing was carried out using lung tumor tissue. These receptor sequences come from a human donor with non-small cell lung cancer.

This clone occurred once. The gene calls are TRBV6-5 and TRBJ2-4; no definite D call. The V gene's germline CDR1 is MNHEY and CDR2 SVGAGI. This CDR3 has 14 amino acids. V dropped 6 bases and J dropped 0 bases, with 9 bases sitting between them. In nucleotides, the CDR3 is TGTGCCAGCAGACCCAGTCTAGCCAAAAACATTCAGTACTTC. Translated, it gives CASRPSLAKNIQYF.

This clone was observed a single time. This sequence joins TRBV6-1 and TRBJ2-1; possibly TRBD2 for D (5 bases). CDR1 and CDR2 from the germline V gene are MNHNS and SASEGT. The germline V and J ends were trimmed by 1 base and 1 base, with 8 bases remaining between them. The CDR3 extends over 15 amino acids. CDR3: CASSEEEESYNEQFF. For the CDR3, the DNA is TGTGCCAGCAGTGAAGAGGAGGAGTCCTACAATGAGCAGTTCTTC.

The CDR3 protein is CASSFEGGDYGYTF. The DNA of the CDR3 is TGTGCCAGCAGCTTTGAGGGAGGGGACTATGGCTACACCTTC. The chain links TRBV7-2 to TRBJ1-2; D is perhaps TRBD1 (5 bases). Germline V gene data show CDR1 as SGHTA and CDR2 as FQGNSA. The CDR3 extends over 14 amino acids. The ends were cut back, 3 bases at V and 3 bases at J, with 11 bases in the middle.

This sequence joins TRBV10-3 and TRBJ2-1; 9 nucleotides agree with TRBD2. In germline, CDR1 is ENHRY, CDR2 SYGVKD. J was trimmed by 7 bases and V by 6 bases; bases with no gene match: 13. CDR3 length: 16 residues. The CDR3 DNA follows: TGTGCCATCAGCGCCGCAGGGACTAGCAATAGTAATGAGCAGTTCTTC. Residues: CAISAAGTSNSNEQFF.

This clone appeared once. The gene calls are TRBV15 and TRBJ2-1; a possible D gene is TRBD2 (5 bases). The CDR3 consists of 16 residues. Trimming took off 0 bases at V and 8 bases at J, with 17 bases between the two ends. Per germline, CDR1 LNHNV and CDR2 YYDKDF (reference sequence). CDR3 DNA: TGTGCCACCAGCAGAGATGTTCTAGCAGATTTTGATGAGCAGTTCTTC. Residues: CATSRDVLADFDEQFF.

The chain combines TRBV6-6 with TRBJ2-7, with 7 bases fitting TRBD2. There are 15 residues in the CDR3. The trim removed 0 bases at V and 2 bases at J, leaving 4 bases unmatched. CDR1 is MNHNY, CDR2 SVGAGI, per germline (reference sequence). CDR3 coding DNA: TGTGCCAGCAGTTACTCGACTAGCTATGCCTACGAGCAGTACTTC. Amino acid sequence: CASSYSTSYAYEQYF.

This clone is large in the sample. The V and J genes are TRBV18 and TRBJ1-1; possible D gene TRBD1, 5 bases. V was trimmed by 4 bases and J by 7 bases, leaving 13 bases between them. The CDR3 is 13 residues long. CDR1 is KGHSH and CDR2 is LQKENI in the germline V gene. The CDR3 sequence: CASSLGQGSEAFF. The CDR3 nucleotides read TGTGCCAGCTCACTAGGACAAGGTAGTGAAGCTTTCTTT. Based on the CDR3 plus reference TRBV18 and TRBJ1-1, the full variable domain is NAGVMQNPRHLVRRRGQEARLRCSPMKGHSHVYWYRQLPEEGLKFMVYLQKENIIDESGMPKERFSAEFPKEGPSILRIQQVVRGDSAAYFCASSLGQGSEAFFGQGTRLTVV.

V usage is TRBV11-2 and J usage is TRBJ1-1; TRBD1 agrees at 9 bases. V was pared by 4 bases and J by 4 bases, with 7 bases of the junction left unmatched. CDR1 and CDR2 (germline): SGHAT, FQNNGV. The CDR3 has 15 residues. CDR3: CASSSSDRGITEAFF. The CDR3 coding sequence is TGTGCCAGCAGCTCTTCGGACAGGGGAATCACTGAAGCTTTCTTT. The full variable domain, its missing parts supplied by reference TRBV11-2 and TRBJ1-1, is EAGVAQSPRYKIIEKRQSVAFWCNPISGHATLYWYQQILGQGPKLLIQFQNNGVVDDSQLPKDRFSAERLKGVDSTLKIQPAKLEDSAVYLCASSSSDRGITEAFFGQGTRLTVV.

V and J are TRBV5-4 and TRBJ2-1; 11 bases match TRBD1. The V and J ends lost 4 bases and 7 bases, in that order; junction bases with no gene match: 7. This CDR3 region has 15 residues. CDR1 SGHNT and CDR2 YYREEE come from the germline V gene (reference sequence). The CDR3 DNA follows: TGTGCCAGCAGCGACCCGGGACAGGGGGTTAATGAGCAGTTCTTC. It yields the protein CASSDPGQGVNEQFF.

This chain joins TRBV27 and TRBJ2-7; 8 bases align to TRBD2. Germline CDR1 reads MNHEY; CDR2 reads SMNVEV (reference sequence). The trim removed 6 bases at V and 4 bases at J, leaving 5 bases unmatched. This CDR3 comprises 13 residues. The CDR3 region is CASSPAGVYEQYF. The DNA of the CDR3 is TGTGCCAGCAGCCCAGCGGGAGTGTACGAGCAGTACTTC.

The chain uses TRBV25-1 and TRBJ2-1; 8 bases line up with TRBD2. Germline lookup yields CDR1 MGHDK and CDR2 SYGVNS. This CDR3 spans 14 amino acids. The trim removed 2 bases at V and 8 bases at J, leaving 5 bases unmatched. In nucleotides, the CDR3 is TGTGCCAGCAGTGAACCAGCGGGAGTATATGAGCAGTTCTTC. Amino acids: CASSEPAGVYEQFF.

J is TRBJ2-7 and V is TRBV14, with D possibly matching TRBD2 (5 bases). Between the trimmed V and J ends, which lost 0 bases and 6 bases, there was a span of 18 bases. This CDR3 is 16 amino acids long. Germline assignment: CDR1 SGHDN and CDR2 FVKESK. CDR3 sequence (DNA): TGTGCCAGCAGCCAAGATGTCGGGGTAAAGAGGGTCGAGCAGTACTTC. It yields the protein CASSQDVGVKRVEQYF.

The chain joins TRBV7-3 to TRBJ2-2; D ambiguous. Germline loops: CDR1 SGHTA, CDR2 FQGTGA. Trimming removed 5 bases from V and 6 bases from J, with 13 bases in between. The CDR3 covers 14 residues. CDR3 nucleotide sequence: TGTGCCAGCAGCCGGAATCTAGGTCCCGGGGAGCTGTTTTTT. Its translation: CASSRNLGPGELFF.

The rearrangement uses TRBV5-1 and TRBJ2-1, with TRBD1 identical over 8 bases. V was pared by 4 bases and J by 1 base, with 4 bases of the junction left unmatched. Germline loops: CDR1 SGHRS, CDR2 YFSETQ. The length of the CDR3 is 15 residues. CDR3 in DNA: TGCGCCAGCAGCCCGACAGGGGAATCCTACAATGAGCAGTTCTTC. This sequence encodes CASSPTGESYNEQFF.

The chain combines TRBV7-2 with TRBJ2-1, with D possibly matching TRBD2 (6 bases). This CDR3 has 16 residues. V lost 5 bases and J 0 bases, leaving 14 bases between the germline ends. The germline gives CDR1 SGHTA, CDR2 FQGNSA. The CDR3 is CASSPSREYSYNEQFF. CDR3 sequence (DNA): TGTGCCAGCAGCCCCTCCCGGGAGTACTCCTACAATGAGCAGTTCTTC.

This chain connects TRBV10-1 to TRBJ2-7, with 8 bases matching TRBD2. The ends lost 3 bases at V and 8 bases at J; junction bases unmatched: 9. Germline V CDR1 and CDR2: WNHNN, SYGVQD (reference sequence). The CDR3 has 14 amino acids. CDR3 sequence: CASSDSSSGHKQYF. In DNA, the CDR3 is TGCGCCAGCAGTGATTCGTCTAGCGGGCACAAGCAGTACTTC.

J is TRBJ1-6 and V is TRBV14; D might be TRBD1 (6 bases). The germline CDR1 and CDR2 sequences are SGHDN and FVKESK. Trimming took 1 base from V and 8 from J, leaving 9 bases between them. This CDR3 is built from 14 residues. The CDR3 loop is CASSQVRGDSPLHF. The CDR3 DNA reads TGTGCCAGCAGCCAAGTCAGGGGCGATTCACCCCTCCACTTT.

The J gene is TRBJ1-5, the V gene TRBV4-1; D remains ambiguous. The CDR3 length is 13 residues. Germline V CDR1 and CDR2: MGHRA, YSYEKL. The V end was cut by 0 bases, the J end by 6 bases, with 6 bases between. Written as DNA, the CDR3 is TGCGCCAGCAGCCAAGATCGGGGTCAGCCCCAGCATTTT. Its protein product is CASSQDRGQPQHF.